This T cell receptor (beta chain) was sequenced for a study of T cells after yellow fever vaccination. Across the whole study: The fractions with low cell numbers were processed using SMART-Seq v4 Ultra Low Input.

Germline assignment: CDR1 MNHEY and CDR2 SMNVEV (reference sequence). The CDR3 has 13 residues. V was cut by 3 bases and J by 5 bases, with 8 bases left in between. A single record per CDR3 protein comes from TCRdb applying MiXCR to the 5' RACE reads. The data hold some 260,000 distinct CDR3 sequences, with around 5.3% observed a single time. Study-wide findings and caveats: Of the clonotypes, a small share occurred in both CD4 and CD8 compartments. Weaker in magnitude, the secondary response showed a faster peak on day 5 versus 15.

Many counts were recorded for this clonotype. The antigen is unknown. This specimen was CD4+ T cells sorted from PBMCs, taken on the day of the yellow fever booster vaccination. The gene calls are TRBV27 and TRBJ2-1; D remains unclear. This clonotype was obtained from a man younger than 35 who received the YFV17D yellow fever vaccine. CDR3 DNA: TGTGCCAGCAGTTTCTTTCCAAACAATGAGCAGTTCTTC. Protein product: CASSFFPNNEQFF.